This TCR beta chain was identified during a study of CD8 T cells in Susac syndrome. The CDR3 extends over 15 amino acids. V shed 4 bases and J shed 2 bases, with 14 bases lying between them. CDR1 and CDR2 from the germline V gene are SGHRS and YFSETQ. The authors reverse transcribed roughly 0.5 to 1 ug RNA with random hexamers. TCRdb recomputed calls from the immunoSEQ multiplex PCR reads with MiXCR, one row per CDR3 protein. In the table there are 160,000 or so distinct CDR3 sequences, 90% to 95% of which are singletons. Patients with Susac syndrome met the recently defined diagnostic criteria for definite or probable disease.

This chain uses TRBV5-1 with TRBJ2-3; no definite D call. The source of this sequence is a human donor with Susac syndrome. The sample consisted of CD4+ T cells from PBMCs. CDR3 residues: CASSPDPVNTDTQYF. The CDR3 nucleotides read TGCGCCAGCAGCCCGGATCCGGTGAACACAGATACGCAGTATTTT.